The clone carrying this TCR beta chain was found a few times. Data came from immunoSEQ multiplex PCR; TCRdb stores just in-frame clones and leaves some out. The repertoire has roughly 500,000 clones, approximately 78% of them found once; the top ten carry more than 0.01%. The sample belongs to a study of shared T cell receptors in the human thymus. The CDR3 is 16 amino acids. Germline CDR1 reads LGHNA; CDR2 reads YSLEER. V was clipped by 4 bases and J by 6 bases; unmatched bases: 7. This same sample was also taken into another study, of human thymus T cells. As reported in that work: Resections obtained during corrective heart surgery supplied the thymus tissue. There appeared to be biased usage of V and J genes in thymic and blood repertoires. Related research described strongly overlapping thymic repertoires in unrelated people.

The specimen sequenced was thymocytes. The sequence derives from a boy under two years old with a congenital heart defect. The chain recombines TRBV4-3 with TRBJ2-3, with TRBD2 identical over 13 bases. For the CDR3, the DNA is TGCGCCAGCAGCCCGGGACTAGCGGGACCCCGCGATACGCAGTATTTT. Protein: CASSPGLAGPRDTQYF.